This T cell receptor beta chain was sequenced for a study of response to subunit inactivated influenza vaccine (dated 2018 in TCRdb). With regard to the full study: To follow how T cells responded to a trivalent subunit inactivated influenza vaccine, the researchers relied on deep quantitative profiling of the T cell receptor repertoire.

From the germline V gene, CDR1 is MDHEN and CDR2 is SYDVKM. The V and J ends are trimmed by 0 bases and 7 bases, leaving 16 bases between them. Taken from cysteine to phenylalanine, the CDR3 has 16 residues. Only the CDR3 part of the read is kept: 48 bases, read in frame from the first base. The sample holds a few counts of this clonotype. There is no known antigen for this receptor. Per-base qualities were not stored, and no clone one base away is much larger. Libraries were made using RT-PCR. The sequencing machine was an Illumina HiSeq 2500. The public reads were quality trimmed at Q25 with fastp and then assembled into clones with MiXCR by TCRdb, keeping productive beta chains. Every CDR3 protein is listed once, alongside the most common genes and DNA of its rows. Recorded for this sample are 800,000 or so distinct CDR3 sequences; 21% of them occurred a single time. About a tenth of the sample goes to the ten largest clones.

Beyond this particular receptor, the publication reports: The authors suggested that each seasonal influenza vaccination may recruit only a limited number of new T cells.

The sequence was obtained from a man between 50 and 59 years old who received an inactivated influenza vaccine. Donor details come from another sample of the same person, matched by shared clones. Rearrangement joined TRBV28 to TRBJ2-1, with the D gene uncertain. The input for sequencing was PBMCs from blood, taken approximately 5 days after vaccination. The nucleotide sequence is TGTGCCAGCAGTTTATGGTCGACCCTAAAAAAGAATGAGCAGTTCTTC. Its protein reads: CASSLWSTLKKNEQFF.